This T cell receptor (beta chain) comes out of a study of T-cell reconstitution after alpha-beta-depleted transplantation in children. As it was prepared, the TCRbeta library received unique molecular identifiers. TCRdb re-called the PCR reads with MiXCR, one entry per CDR3 protein. The data contain about 980,000 distinct CDR3 sequences, about 30% of them singletons. Comment on this clonotype: Its specificity is not known. An end of the junction differs from the germline gene, which may be a read error.

Overall study results and limits: The high TCRbeta diversity at day 60 in some patients came from surviving recipient T cells and thymic progenitors.

The CDR3 has 17 amino acids. CDR1 and CDR2 from the germline V gene are LGHNA and YSLEER. The clonotype was recovered from a boy less than two years old who had a stem cell transplant for SCID, so the T cells may come from the graft donor. The sequencing used PBMCs, mostly from graft donor cells, collected 360 days after TCRalphabeta/CD19-depleted stem cell transplant. The chain carries TRBV4-3 and TRBJ2-1; D is perhaps TRBD1 (5 bases). CDR3 sequence reads: CASSQDLGASSYDEQFF. CDR3 in DNA: TGCGCCAGCAGCCAAGATCTAGGGGCGAGCTCCTACGATGAGCAGTTCTTC.